The table lists the clone carrying this T cell receptor (beta chain) with a few counts. Hyperthyroidism cases were recent diagnoses of under 2 months' duration in people aged 18 to 65. Researchers turned away patients with other autoimmune diseases, uncontrolled infections, pregnancy or lactation. CDR3 length equals 14 residues. Germline V gene lookup returns CDR1 SGHAT and CDR2 FQDESV (reference sequence). Trimming took off 5 bases at V and 5 bases at J, with 12 bases between the two ends. This sample is drawn from a study of Graves' ophthalmopathy and Graves' hyperthyroidism. Scientists amplified the TCR beta CDR3 regions from RNA transcripts. HTBI primers served in a first-round RT-PCR, which a second-round multiplex PCR followed. TCRdb reprocessed the multiplex PCR reads via MiXCR and lists one record per CDR3 protein. The sample has some 360,000 distinct CDR3 sequences, approximately 17% seen once.

This sequence was found in an adult woman with stable Graves' hyperthyroidism. The sequenced material came from peripheral blood. This chain joins TRBV11-1 and TRBJ2-2; D gene unclear. CDR3 loop: CASSPQVLTGELFF. CDR3 coding DNA: TGTGCCAGCAGCCCCCAGGTTTTAACCGGGGAGCTGTTTTTT.